This TCR beta chain was identified during a study of shared clonotypes between healthy human individuals. Study summary: CD4 naive and CD4 memory each took three plates per donor, while CD8 naive took two and CD8 memory one. Study findings and constraints: Having only a few donors restricted how much genetic and exposure-history diversity was captured.

There are 15 residues in the CDR3. The test was conducted at deep level. The genomic DNA of each subset was split evenly across several immunoSEQ plates. Repertoires were generated with immunoSEQ multiplex PCR, while TCRdb's copy carries only in-frame clones and drops some. The sample carries 2 million to 3 million clones, 93% recorded once. Notes on this clone: Antigen unknown.

The clonotype comes from a young man in good health. Some clones in this sample may be carry-over from other donors' samples. The material sequenced was naive CD4+ T cells from PBMCs. Subset: CD45RA+ positively selected. The rearrangement uses TRBV21-1 and TRBJ1-2; the table's D gene call, TRBD1, was not cross checked with the DNA. TRBV21-1 is a pseudogene. The CDR3 protein is CASSKGSGHVRGYTF. In DNA, the CDR3 is TGTGCCAGCAGCAAAGGCTCAGGGCACGTCCGTGGCTACACCTTC.